This T cell receptor beta chain was sequenced for a study of regulatory T cells in long-lasting Graves disease. This clonotype was seen many times. Its antigen is not identified. Researchers made TCR beta libraries by using iRepertoire HTBI primers and running Arm-PCR on CDR3 regions. TCRdb re-analysed the multiplex PCR reads in MiXCR, keeping a single row per CDR3 protein. Among roughly 350,000 distinct CDR3 sequences listed, roughly 16% were seen once. Regarding time point: newly diagnosed GD, antithyroid drugs for less than 3 months. The TCR library used RNA extracted from PBMCs. Overall study results and limits: The analysis examined peripheral blood only and excluded thyroid tissue. Only a small sample size was used, which may have cut accuracy.

This sample was shared with a second study, whose subject was T cells in Graves' hyperthyroidism and ophthalmopathy. From that second work: Within blood appeared most thyroid clonotypes that had expanded above 0.001.

The source was peripheral blood mononuclear cells (PBMCs), collected at new diagnosis, from a patient treated with antithyroid drugs. The clonotype was recovered from a woman under 30 with Graves disease.

The CDR3 nucleotides read TGCAGTTTAGCGGGGACCTACAATGAGCAGTTCTTC. Translating gives CSLAGTYNEQFF. V usage is TRBV20-1 and J usage is TRBJ2-1; 8 bases are shared with TRBD2. Per the germline V gene, CDR1 is DFQATT and CDR2 is SNEGSKA (reference sequence). This CDR3 is built from 12 residues. V lost 8 bases to trimming and J lost 2 bases; unmatched junction nucleotides: 2.